This TCR beta chain was obtained from a study of cytomegalovirus exposure and HLA in healthy donors. Study-wide results and limits: TCR beta V- and J-gene trimming, according to a later analysis, was linked to a missense DCLRE1C variant.

A multiplex PCR was run with 60 Vbeta primers and 13 Jbeta primers. Method: immunoSEQ multiplex PCR; TCRdb's copy keeps in-frame clones and lacks some. The table records roughly 120,000 clones, approximately 80% of them present only once. The CDR3 consists of 12 residues. Trimming shortened V by 1 base and J by 6 bases, and 8 bases separated the two germline ends. Germline CDR1 and CDR2: SQVTM and ANQGSEA. As to this clone: Its target is unknown.

Donors consisted of healthy bone marrow donors. The chain has TRBV29-1 and TRBJ2-3; D is unresolved. The TCR sequence derives from a man between 45 and 60 years old in good health and CMV-seronegative. Source material: PBMCs. The CDR3 loop is CSVEARRDTQYF. The CDR3 bases are TGCAGCGTTGAAGCCCGCAGGGATACGCAGTATTTT.